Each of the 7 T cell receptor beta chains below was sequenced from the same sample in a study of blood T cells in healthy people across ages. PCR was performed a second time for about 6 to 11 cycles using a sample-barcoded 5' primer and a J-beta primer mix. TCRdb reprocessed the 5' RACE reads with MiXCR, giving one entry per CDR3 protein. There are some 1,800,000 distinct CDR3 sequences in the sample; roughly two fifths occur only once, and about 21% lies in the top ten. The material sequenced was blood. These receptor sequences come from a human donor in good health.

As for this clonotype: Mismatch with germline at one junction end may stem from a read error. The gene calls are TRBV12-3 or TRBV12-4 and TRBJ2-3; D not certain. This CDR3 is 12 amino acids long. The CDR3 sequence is CATEGRTDTEYF. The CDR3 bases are TGTGCCACCGAAGGACGCACAGATACGGAGTATTTT.

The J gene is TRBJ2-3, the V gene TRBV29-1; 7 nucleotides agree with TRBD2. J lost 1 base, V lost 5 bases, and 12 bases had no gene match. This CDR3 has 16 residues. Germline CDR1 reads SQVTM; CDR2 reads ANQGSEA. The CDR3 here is CSVRGPREARTDTQYF. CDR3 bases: TGCAGCGTTCGGGGTCCCCGGGAGGCTCGCACAGATACGCAGTATTTT.

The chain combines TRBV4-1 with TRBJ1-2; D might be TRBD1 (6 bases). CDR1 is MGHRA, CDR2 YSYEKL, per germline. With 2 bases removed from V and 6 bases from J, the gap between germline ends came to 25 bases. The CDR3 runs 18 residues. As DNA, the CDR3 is TGCGCCAGCAGCCAACCCGGACAGAATTTAAGCTCTGCGCATGGCTACACCTTC. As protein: CASSQPGQNLSSAHGYTF.

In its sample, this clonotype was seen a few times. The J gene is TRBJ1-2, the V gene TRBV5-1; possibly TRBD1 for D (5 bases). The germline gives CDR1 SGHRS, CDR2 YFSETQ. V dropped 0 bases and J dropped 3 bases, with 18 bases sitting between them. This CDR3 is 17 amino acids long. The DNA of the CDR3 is TGCGCCAGCAGCTTGGCCTCCCCCGGGGCGGAGGACTATGGCTACACCTTC. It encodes CASSLASPGAEDYGYTF.

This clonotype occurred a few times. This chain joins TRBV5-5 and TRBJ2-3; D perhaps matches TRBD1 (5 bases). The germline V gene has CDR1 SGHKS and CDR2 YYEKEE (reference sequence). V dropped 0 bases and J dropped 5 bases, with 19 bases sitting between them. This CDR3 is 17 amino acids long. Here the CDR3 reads CASSLVGLAGSGDTQYF. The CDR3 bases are TGTGCCAGCAGCTTGGTGGGTTTGGCAGGGTCTGGAGATACGCAGTATTTT.

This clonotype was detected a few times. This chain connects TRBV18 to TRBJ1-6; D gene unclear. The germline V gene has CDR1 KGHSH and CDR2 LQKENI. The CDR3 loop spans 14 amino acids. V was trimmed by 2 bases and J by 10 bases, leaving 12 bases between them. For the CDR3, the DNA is TGTGCCAGCTCACCAGAGAACAGCCACTCACCCCTCCACTTT. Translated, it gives CASSPENSHSPLHF. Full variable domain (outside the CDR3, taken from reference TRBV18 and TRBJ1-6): NAGVMQNPRHLVRRRGQEARLRCSPMKGHSHVYWYRQLPEEGLKFMVYLQKENIIDESGMPKERFSAEFPKEGPSILRIQQVVRGDSAAYFCASSPENSHSPLHFGNGTRLTVT.

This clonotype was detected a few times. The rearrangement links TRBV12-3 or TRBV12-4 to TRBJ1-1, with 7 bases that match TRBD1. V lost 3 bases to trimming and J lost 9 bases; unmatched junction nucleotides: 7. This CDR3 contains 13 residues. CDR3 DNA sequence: TGTGCCAGCAGTTTCAGACGGGACAGCCAAGCTTTCTTT. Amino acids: CASSFRRDSQAFF.